A single sample is the source of the 2 T cell receptor beta chains below, sequenced in a study of OX40 agonist ivuxolimab in advanced cancers. Profiled with immunoSEQ multiplex PCR; TCRdb holds only in-frame clones, not every one. The sample consists of tens of thousands of clones, over 80% of them appearing once. Sequencing was performed on CD4+ or CD8+ T cells sorted from blood, taken in a trial of the OX40 agonist ivuxolimab. Every receptor here comes from an adult with an advanced solid tumor such as melanoma, head and neck, liver or kidney cancer.

The CDR3 loop reads CASSESEFYGYTF. In nucleotides, the CDR3 is TGCGCCAGCAGTGAGTCGGAATTCTATGGCTACACCTTC. The genes are TRBV10-2 and TRBJ1-2; D is unclear. This CDR3 region has 13 residues. V gave up 0 bases and J gave up 4 bases, with 6 bases separating them. Germline values: CDR1 WSHSY, CDR2 SAAADI.

The count of this clone is one. The rearrangement joins TRBV27 to TRBJ2-1, with 8 bases aligning to TRBD2. The CDR3 extends over 15 amino acids. V lost 0 bases, J lost 6 bases, and 4 bases stayed unmatched. Germline CDR1 reads MNHEY; CDR2 reads SMNVEV (reference sequence). CDR3: CASSLSSGAFNEQFF. DNA for the CDR3: TGTGCCAGCAGTTTATCTAGCGGGGCCTTCAATGAGCAGTTCTTC.